These T cell receptor beta chains were read from a single sample in a study of CD8 T cells in Susac syndrome. TCRdb called the immunoSEQ multiplex PCR reads again in MiXCR, with one record for every CDR3 protein. The repertoire includes some 110,000 distinct CDR3 sequences, over 90% of them detected once, and roughly 0.13% sits in the top ten. The sample consisted of CD4+ T cells from PBMCs. The receptors were gathered from a human donor with Susac syndrome. CDR3s leave out the opening cysteine and the closing phenylalanine or tryptophan.

j_call v_call cdr3_aa
TRBJ2-7 TRBV5-1 ASSLGTGGSYEQY
TRBJ2-5 TRBV6-5 AIKDGQETQY
TRBJ2-5 TRBV20-1 SASGRAEETQY
TRBJ1-1 TRBV29-1 SARERLNTEAF
TRBJ1-2 TRBV12-3/TRBV12-4 ASSLSGSGYT
TRBJ1-5 TRBV7-9 ASSLWGQGGNQPQH
TRBJ2-5 TRBV6-1 ASSDRFLETQY
TRBJ2-7 TRBV4-2 ASSQGRSSPYEQY
TRBJ1-2 TRBV7-9 ASSLDLDGDYGYT
TRBJ1-2 TRBV12-3/TRBV12-4 ASSTTGNYGYT
TRBJ2-7 TRBV12-3/TRBV12-4 ASRPSGGWYEQY
TRBJ2-1 TRBV6-2/TRBV6-3 ASSYYRLGEQF
TRBJ2-2 TRBV9 ASSVGLAGELF
TRBJ2-5 TRBV15 ATSRATSTQETQY
TRBJ2-1 TRBV20-1 SAADRGTYNEQF
TRBJ2-5 TRBV7-3 ASSSRPGGGKETQY
TRBJ2-7 TRBV29-1 SVEGQGGDEQY
TRBJ2-2 TRBV5-1 ATQGLAGAHGELF
TRBJ2-1 TRBV5-4 ASSLVSKRGSYNEQF
TRBJ1-1 TRBV4-1 ASSQARVMTGKGEAF
TRBJ2-7 TRBV20-1 SARGVGEQY
TRBJ2-2 TRBV5-4 ASKERGDGELF
TRBJ1-1 TRBV30 AWSAGNTEAF
TRBJ1-2 TRBV12-3/TRBV12-4 ASSPGGAGYT
TRBJ2-7 TRBV19 ASSVTGSSYEQY
TRBJ2-5 TRBV12-3/TRBV12-4 ASSFSGLEETQY
TRBJ2-7 TRBV29-1 SVAKRLAGGVREQY
TRBJ2-3 TRBV4-2 ASSQDRLGGDTQY
TRBJ1-4 TRBV20-1 SARRQSNEKLF
TRBJ2-7 TRBV12-3/TRBV12-4 ASSKPPRNEQY
TRBJ2-7 TRBV29-1 SVEGSSGSSYEQY
TRBJ2-3 TRBV6-5 ASSFPTSLERLDTQY
TRBJ2-5 TRBV29-1 SVEGRGPKETQY
TRBJ2-1 TRBV3-1 ASSQGLAAQF
TRBJ1-2 TRBV4-2 ASSQGALYGYT
TRBJ1-1 TRBV14 ASSQGQNTEAF
TRBJ1-1 TRBV9 ASSWGSRGAYSEAF
TRBJ2-3 TRBV30 AWSLGRVRTDTQY
TRBJ2-5 TRBV20-1 SAMGGGPQETQY
TRBJ1-5 TRBV7-9 ASSYTEGNQPQH